These 30 T cell receptor beta chains came from one sample sequenced in a study of T cells after yellow fever vaccination. TCRdb redid the calling of the 5' RACE reads with MiXCR, one entry per CDR3 protein. This sample has around 500,000 distinct CDR3 sequences; about a fifth occur once, and the top ten carry approximately 15%. This specimen was PBMCs, taken about 20 days after the first yellow fever vaccination. The source is a man between 18 and 35 years old who received the YFV17D yellow fever vaccine.

In its sample, this clonotype was seen a few times. The chain couples TRBV6-1 to TRBJ2-7; perhaps TRBD1 as D (6 bases). V shed 6 bases and J shed 0 bases, with 12 bases lying between them. The CDR3 consists of 14 residues. CDR1 is MNHNS and CDR2 is SASEGT in the germline V gene. The CDR3 here is CASRPGHGSYEQYF. The CDR3 DNA follows: TGTGCCAGCAGACCGGGACATGGCTCCTACGAGCAGTACTTC.

The chain is built from TRBV9 and TRBJ2-1; no definite D call. The germline V gene encodes CDR1 SGDLS and CDR2 YYNGEE. This CDR3 comprises 11 residues. V shed 3 bases and J shed 10 bases, with 8 bases lying between them. The CDR3 DNA reads as TGTGCCAGCAGCGCATCGGTAGAGCAGTTCTTC. It is translated as CASSASVEQFF.

The chain employs TRBV11-2 and TRBJ2-3; a possible D gene is TRBD1 (5 bases). V dropped 5 bases and J dropped 4 bases, with 10 bases sitting between them. Germline lookup yields CDR1 SGHAT and CDR2 FQNNGV. CDR3 length: 13 residues. In DNA form, the CDR3 reads TGTGCCAGCAGCGGACAAAGGGCAGATACGCAGTATTTT. Protein product: CASSGQRADTQYF.

This clonotype was observed a handful of times. This sequence joins TRBV20-1 and TRBJ2-5, with 9 bases that match TRBD1. The CDR3 has 14 residues. In germline, CDR1 is DFQATT, CDR2 SNEGSKA (reference sequence). V was clipped by 5 bases and J by 9 bases; unmatched bases: 13. CDR3 DNA sequence: TGCAGTGCTGTCCGACCCTCACAGGGGGCGGCCCAGTACTTC. It specifies CSAVRPSQGAAQYF.

This clonotype was observed a handful of times. This chain's CDR3 is CASSLQGARTSDTQYF. Here the CDR3 DNA reads TGCGCCAGCAGCTTACAGGGGGCCCGTACTTCAGATACGCAGTATTTT. The J gene is TRBJ2-3, the V gene TRBV5-1; 9 bases align to TRBD1. V gave up 2 bases and J gave up 4 bases; unmatched junction bases: 8. The CDR3 covers 16 residues. CDR1 and CDR2 from the germline V gene are SGHRS and YFSETQ.

The V call is TRBV6-5, the J call TRBJ2-3; D gene ambiguous. The ends were cut back, 3 bases at V and 0 bases at J, with 7 bases in the middle. The CDR3 has 14 amino acids. Germline V gene lookup returns CDR1 MNHEY and CDR2 SVGAGI. The CDR3 nucleotides read TGTGCCAGCAGTTATGGGCCTAGCACAGATACGCAGTATTTT. Translating it yields CASSYGPSTDTQYF.

V usage is TRBV6-2 or TRBV6-3 and J usage is TRBJ1-5, with TRBD1 identical over 7 bases. Trimming at V came to 6 bases and at J to 0 bases, leaving 8 bases not matched to a gene. In germline, CDR1 is MNHEY, CDR2 SVGEGT. The CDR3 length is 16 residues. This chain's CDR3 is CASRTGTVHSNQPQHF. The CDR3, as DNA: TGTGCCAGCAGAACCGGGACAGTACATAGCAATCAGCCCCAGCATTTT.

This chain joins TRBV5-6 and TRBJ2-7; the match to TRBD2 covers 8 bases. V was clipped by 7 bases and J by 6 bases; unmatched bases: 9. CDR1 is SGHDT and CDR2 is YYEEEE in the germline V gene. This CDR3 is built from 13 residues. The CDR3 DNA is TGTGCCAGCGGTGGTTATAGCGGGGTCGAGCAGTACTTC. Translating gives CASGGYSGVEQYF.

This clonotype was counted between two and nine times. The genes are TRBV20-1 and TRBJ2-1, with 7 nucleotides matching TRBD2. V dropped 0 bases and J dropped 15; count of bases not matched to a gene: 11. The germline CDR1 and CDR2 sequences are DFQATT and SNEGSKA (reference sequence). The CDR3 loop spans 13 amino acids. The chain's CDR3 is CSARDRVVGGTFF. The CDR3 nucleotides read TGCAGTGCTAGAGATCGAGTTGTCGGGGGGACGTTCTTC.

In this sample, this clonotype turned up a few times. The chain is built from TRBV7-8 and TRBJ1-2; D ambiguous. V was pared by 10 bases and J by 1 base, with 22 bases between. From germline, CDR1 is SGHVS and CDR2 FQNEAQ. The CDR3 totals 16 residues. The DNA of the CDR3 is TGTGCCAAACAATCGCCGGCCATCGGAAATAACTATGGCTACACCTTC. It translates to CAKQSPAIGNNYGYTF. The full variable domain, completed using reference TRBV7-8 and TRBJ1-2, is GAGVSQSPRYKVAKRGQDVALRCDPISGHVSLFWYQQALGQGPEFLTYFQNEAQLDKSGLPSDRFFAERPEGSVSTLKIQRTQQEDSAVYLCAKQSPAIGNNYGYTFGSGTRLTVV.

This clonotype has just a few counts. The chain uses TRBV14 and TRBJ2-5, with 9 bases lining up with TRBD2. V shed 4 bases, J shed 1 base, and the junction held 7 bases outside the gene matches. This CDR3 has 16 amino acids. The germline V gene encodes CDR1 SGHDN and CDR2 FVKESK. DNA for the CDR3: TGTGCCAGCAGCCCCTTTAGCGGGGGTGGCCAAGAGACCCAGTACTTC. The encoded protein is CASSPFSGGGQETQYF. The full variable domain, rest sourced from reference TRBV14 and TRBJ2-5, is EAGVTQFPSHSVIEKGQTVTLRCDPISGHDNLYWYRRVMGKEIKFLLHFVKESKQDESGMPNNRFLAERTGGTYSTLKVQPAELEDSGVYFCASSPFSGGGQETQYFGPGTRLLVL.

This clonotype was seen only a few times. The chain couples TRBV11-2 to TRBJ1-1; D gene uncertain. This CDR3 has 13 residues. Germline CDR1 reads SGHAT; CDR2 reads FQNNGV. Trimming removed 4 bases from V and 5 bases from J, with 11 bases in between. The CDR3 DNA follows: TGTGCCAGCAGCTCCTGGAGGGAAACTGAAGCTTTCTTT. Residues: CASSSWRETEAFF. The complete variable domain, with remaining parts taken from reference TRBV11-2 and TRBJ1-1, reads EAGVAQSPRYKIIEKRQSVAFWCNPISGHATLYWYQQILGQGPKLLIQFQNNGVVDDSQLPKDRFSAERLKGVDSTLKIQPAKLEDSAVYLCASSSWRETEAFFGQGTRLTVV.

This sequence joins TRBV18 and TRBJ1-4; a weak D match, TRBD1 (5 bases). The CDR3 spans 15 residues. Germline V gives CDR1 KGHSH, CDR2 LQKENI. V was trimmed by 1 base and J by 3 bases, leaving 9 bases between them. CDR3: CASSPLGASNEKLFF. In nucleotides, the CDR3 is TGTGCCAGCTCACCACTCGGGGCGTCTAATGAAAAACTGTTTTTT.

This clonotype occurred a few times. CDR3 coding DNA: TGTGCCAGCAGCTTGCTAGCGGGGGCTGGGGAGACCCAGTACTTC. Its translation is CASSLLAGAGETQYF. The chain recombines TRBV7-3 with TRBJ2-5; 10 nucleotides align to TRBD2. Germline values: CDR1 SGHTA, CDR2 FQGTGA. V shed 3 bases and J 5 bases; nucleotides not matched to a gene: 6. The length of the CDR3 is 15 residues.

A few counts support this clonotype. V gene TRBV11-2 combines with J gene TRBJ2-4; TRBD1 might be the D (6 bases). Germline V gives CDR1 SGHAT, CDR2 FQNNGV. The CDR3 loop spans 15 amino acids. V lost 0 bases and J lost 4, with 10 bases in between. The CDR3 here is CASSLEHREKNIQYF. CDR3 coding DNA: TGTGCCAGCAGCTTAGAACACAGGGAGAAAAACATTCAGTACTTC.

The gene calls are TRBV20-1 and TRBJ2-2, with 7 bases matching TRBD1. Germline CDR1 and CDR2: DFQATT and SNEGSKA (reference sequence). After removal of 0 bases from V and 5 bases from J, the junction contained 9 bases not matched to a gene. The CDR3 is made up of 16 amino acids. DNA for the CDR3: TGCAGTGCTAGAGATAATAGACAGGGCCCAACCGGGGAGCTGTTTTTT. Amino acids: CSARDNRQGPTGELFF.

This clonotype came up a few times. The rearrangement joins TRBV5-1 to TRBJ2-1; D remains ambiguous. The ends were cut back, 4 bases at V and 7 bases at J, with 12 bases in the middle. The CDR3 totals 13 residues. Germline loops: CDR1 SGHRS, CDR2 YFSETQ. CDR3 in amino acids: CASSREFRNEQFF. CDR3 sequence (DNA): TGCGCCAGCAGCCGAGAGTTTAGGAATGAGCAGTTCTTC. Complete variable domain (other parts from reference TRBV5-1 and TRBJ2-1): KAGVTQTPRYLIKTRGQQVTLSCSPISGHRSVSWYQQTPGQGLQFLFEYFSETQRNKGNFPGRFSGRQFSNSRSEMNVSTLELGDSALYLCASSREFRNEQFFGPGTRLTVL.

The V call is TRBV10-3, the J call TRBJ1-3; 12 nucleotides align to TRBD1. The CDR3 covers 16 residues. CDR1 and CDR2 (germline): ENHRY, SYGVKD. The ends lost 11 bases at V and 6 bases at J; junction bases unmatched: 14. CDR3 loop: CAAAGTGGIYENTIYF. In DNA form, the CDR3 reads TGTGCCGCAGCGGGGACAGGGGGCATTTACGAAAACACCATATATTTT.

This clonotype has a handful of counts. The chain recombines TRBV7-2 with TRBJ2-7; D is uncertain. V was trimmed by 5 bases and J by 6 bases, leaving 17 bases between them. This CDR3 has 14 residues. Germline lookup yields CDR1 SGHTA and CDR2 FQGNSA. CDR3 protein: CASSNSRWSVEQYF. CDR3 coding DNA: TGTGCCAGCAGCAATTCCCGGTGGTCTGTCGAGCAGTACTTC.

This chain uses TRBV7-2 with TRBJ2-3; 11 bases are a match to TRBD2. The CDR3 is 15 amino acids. Germline CDR1 SGHTA, CDR2 FQGNSA. V lost 2 bases and J lost 4; bases outside the gene matches: 2. CDR3: CASSLILAGADTQYF. The CDR3 DNA reads as TGTGCCAGCAGCTTAATACTAGCGGGGGCAGATACGCAGTATTTT.

This chain links TRBV12-3 or TRBV12-4 with TRBJ2-7; D possibly corresponds to TRBD1 (6 bases). The length of the CDR3 is 12 residues. Trimming stripped 4 bases from V and 7 bases from J, with 11 bases between. CDR3 protein: CASSSGAEEQYF. The DNA for the CDR3 is TGTGCCAGCAGTTCAGGGGCGGAAGAGCAGTACTTC.

This clonotype turned up a few times. The chain is built from TRBV5-1 and TRBJ1-3, with D uncertain. Trimming cost V 4 bases and J 3 bases, with 11 bases left between them. This CDR3 region has 14 residues. Germline V gives CDR1 SGHRS, CDR2 YFSETQ. The CDR3 here is CASSPDQSGNTIYF. As DNA, the CDR3 is TGCGCCAGCAGCCCGGATCAGAGTGGAAACACCATATATTTT.

This clonotype was observed at least ten times. The chain recombines TRBV9 with TRBJ2-5, with D unclear. V lost 0 bases and J lost 2, with 5 bases in between. In germline, CDR1 is SGDLS, CDR2 YYNGEE. The CDR3 is 13 amino acids. The CDR3 spells CASSVAAQETQYF. The DNA for the CDR3 is TGTGCCAGCAGCGTAGCGGCTCAAGAGACCCAGTACTTC. Looking up the rest from reference TRBV9 and TRBJ2-5 gives the full variable domain: DSGVTQTPKHLITATGQRVTLRCSPRSGDLSVYWYQQSLDQGLQFLIQYYNGEERAKGNILERFSAQQFPDLHSELNLSSLELGDSALYFCASSVAAQETQYFGPGTRLLVL.

This clonotype was seen at least ten times. The V gene is TRBV9, the J gene TRBJ1-1; D possibly corresponds to TRBD1 (6 bases). The CDR3 sequence is 15 residues long. CDR1 and CDR2 (germline): SGDLS, YYNGEE. V was pared by 4 bases and J by 1 base, with 14 bases between. The CDR3 DNA reads TGTGCCAGCAGCAGAAGACAGGAACAGAACACTGAAGCTTTCTTT. Its protein product is CASSRRQEQNTEAFF.

In its sample, this clonotype was seen a few times. This chain links TRBV10-3 with TRBJ2-7; TRBD1 aligns across 7 bases. This CDR3 is 10 amino acids long. CDR1 is ENHRY and CDR2 is SYGVKD in the germline V gene. Trimming at V came to 9 bases and at J to 11 bases, leaving 7 bases not matched to a gene. The CDR3 DNA is TGTGCCATTGGACAGGCTGAAAAGTACTTC. Its protein product is CAIGQAEKYF.

This clonotype was seen a few times. This chain joins TRBV13 and TRBJ2-3; TRBD2 is a possible D gene (6 bases). The CDR3 has 16 residues. Germline CDR1 PRHDT, CDR2 FYEKMQ (reference sequence). V was trimmed by 5 bases and J by 0 bases, leaving 15 bases between them. The CDR3, as DNA: TGTGCCAGCAGCACCCAGACTAGGGACAGCACAGATACGCAGTATTTT. It yields the protein CASSTQTRDSTDTQYF. Full variable domain (rest looked up from reference TRBV13 and TRBJ2-3): AAGVIQSPRHLIKEKRETATLKCYPIPRHDTVYWYQQGPGQDPQFLISFYEKMQSDKGSIPDRFSAQQFSDYHSELNMSSLELGDSALYFCASSTQTRDSTDTQYFGPGTRLTVL.

This clonotype occurred a few times. The chain links TRBV19 to TRBJ2-3; weak D call: TRBD2 (5 bases). V was cut by 6 bases and J by 3 bases, with 16 bases left in between. The V gene's germline CDR1 is LNHDA and CDR2 SQIVND (reference sequence). The CDR3 loop spans 15 amino acids. The CDR3 nucleotides read TGTGCCAGTAGAACCCGAGCGGCCTCGACAGATACGCAGTATTTT. It specifies CASRTRAASTDTQYF.

This clonotype has more than one count but fewer than ten. The chain carries TRBV20-1 and TRBJ2-3, with D possibly matching TRBD2 (6 bases). CDR3 length: 15 residues. Germline CDR1 is DFQATT and CDR2 is SNEGSKA (reference sequence). The CDR3 DNA follows: TGCAGCATCCTTCTTCCGGGGGAGACCACAGATACGCAGTATTTT. Its protein product is CSILLPGETTDTQYF.

This clonotype turned up a few times. Compared with germline, one end of the junction differs, possibly owing to a read error. The V and J genes are TRBV4-1 and TRBJ2-1; D may be TRBD1 or TRBD2 (6 bases each). This CDR3 comprises 12 residues. Per germline, CDR1 MGHRA and CDR2 YSYEKL. The CDR3 DNA reads as TGCGCCAGCAGCCAAAATGGGGGGCTGGCACGGTTT. Translating it yields CASSQNGGLARF.

This clonotype was recorded once. V is TRBV24-1 and J is TRBJ2-2, with D unresolved. This CDR3 region has 12 residues. V lost 4 bases and J lost 7, with 6 bases in between. CDR1 KGHDR and CDR2 SFDVKD come from the germline V gene. The CDR3 region is CATSEVGGELFF. The CDR3 DNA sequence: TGTGCCACCAGTGAAGTCGGCGGGGAGCTGTTTTTT.